This T cell receptor beta chain was sequenced during a study of TIL therapy for anti-PD-1-resistant metastatic lung cancer. Time point noted: pre-treatment sample, taken before nivolumab and TIL therapy. Sequencing used immunoSEQ v3. Sequencing was performed with immunoSEQ multiplex PCR; in TCRdb, only in-frame clones are kept and a portion is missing. Of about 60,000 clones in the sample, 69% were seen once. The receptor comes from a person aged 25-80 years with non-small cell lung cancer. The material sequenced was blood, taken at baseline.

CDR3 DNA sequence: TGTGCCAGCAGCCCGTGGGGCAGTTCCTACGAGCAGTACTTC. Translating gives CASSPWGSSYEQYF. The chain links TRBV5-4 to TRBJ2-7; possible D gene TRBD1, 5 bases. V was trimmed by 4 bases and J by 1 base, leaving 12 bases between them. The CDR3 extends over 14 amino acids. Germline V gene lookup returns CDR1 SGHNT and CDR2 YYREEE (reference sequence).